The 10 T cell receptor beta chains below were found in one sample sequenced in a study of long-term antiretroviral therapy in people with HIV. Survey level was the resolution at which the v3.0 immunoSEQ assay ran. Profiled with immunoSEQ multiplex PCR; TCRdb holds only in-frame clones, not every one. The table records around 30,000 clones, 85% of them present only once. Sequencing was performed on unsorted PBMCs, taken 2.3 years after starting antiretroviral therapy. The receptors here all came from a man in his forties with HIV.

The rearrangement links TRBV19 to TRBJ1-5; 8 bases fit TRBD1. J was trimmed by 0 bases and V by 5 bases; bases with no gene match: 9. The CDR3 has 17 amino acids. CDR1 is LNHDA and CDR2 is SQIVND in the germline V gene (reference sequence). In DNA form, the CDR3 reads TGTGCCAGTAGTCTAAGGACAGGGTGGGATAGCAATCAGCCCCAGCATTTT. Amino acid sequence: CASSLRTGWDSNQPQHF.

This sequence joins TRBV7-3 and TRBJ2-1; the match to TRBD2 covers 7 bases. V gave up 1 base and J gave up 2 bases; unmatched junction bases: 5. Per germline, CDR1 SGHTA and CDR2 FQGTGA. CDR3 length: 16 residues. CDR3 loop: CASSLNPGTTYNEQFF. The CDR3 DNA sequence: TGTGCCAGCAGCTTAAATCCCGGGACTACCTACAATGAGCAGTTCTTC.

The J gene is TRBJ1-2, the V gene TRBV7-9; 10 nucleotides line up with TRBD1. Germline V gene data show CDR1 as SEHNR and CDR2 as FQNEAQ (reference sequence). The CDR3 length is 17 residues. Trimming took 5 bases from V and 0 from J; bases not matched to a gene: 9. CDR3: CASSHLGQGVANYGYTF. CDR3 sequence (DNA): TGTGCCAGCAGCCACTTAGGACAGGGGGTGGCTAACTATGGCTACACCTTC.

The rearrangement links TRBV19 to TRBJ1-3; D ambiguous. V was clipped by 6 bases and J by 0 bases, with 15 bases between them. From germline, CDR1 is LNHDA and CDR2 SQIVND (reference sequence). The CDR3 consists of 16 residues. The CDR3, as DNA: TGTGCCAGTAGGTCAAGAGAGGGAAGCTCTGGAAACACCATATATTTT. Translating gives CASRSREGSSGNTIYF.

The genes are TRBV9 and TRBJ2-2; a weak D match, TRBD2 (7 bases). This CDR3 is built from 16 residues. Germline V CDR1 and CDR2: SGDLS, YYNGEE. The ends were cut back, 0 bases at V and 5 bases at J, with 14 bases in the middle. CDR3: CASSVEGGGGTGELFF. The CDR3 bases are TGTGCCAGCAGCGTAGAGGGGGGCGGGGGAACCGGGGAGCTGTTTTTT.

The chain links TRBV5-6 to TRBJ1-6; no definite D call. V dropped 3 bases and J dropped 5 bases, with 9 bases sitting between them. Germline loops: CDR1 SGHDT, CDR2 YYEEEE. This CDR3 region has 14 residues. CDR3 bases: TGTGCCAGCAGCTCAGGCGGTCATAATTCACCCCTCCACTTT. Translation: CASSSGGHNSPLHF.

The chain has TRBV29-1 and TRBJ2-1, with D uncertain. The germline V and J ends were trimmed by 2 bases and 0 bases, with 11 bases remaining between them. Per the germline V gene, CDR1 is SQVTM and CDR2 is ANQGSEA. The CDR3 loop spans 15 amino acids. The CDR3 is CSVENGPRSYNEQFF. DNA of the CDR3: TGCAGCGTTGAAAATGGGCCACGCTCCTACAATGAGCAGTTCTTC.

The gene calls are TRBV19 and TRBJ2-7; 7 nucleotides agree with TRBD2. The CDR3 is 14 residues long. Per the germline V gene, CDR1 is LNHDA and CDR2 is SQIVND (reference sequence). The V segment lost 3 bases and the J segment 3 bases; nucleotides outside the gene matches: 5. CDR3 loop: CASSMGGYSYEQYF. The CDR3 DNA is TGTGCCAGTAGTATGGGAGGGTATAGCTACGAGCAGTACTTC.

This chain joins TRBV30 and TRBJ1-5, with 8 bases that match TRBD1. This CDR3 is 15 amino acids long. The ends lost 4 bases at V and 6 bases at J; junction bases unmatched: 11. CDR1 and CDR2 from the germline V gene are GTSNPN and SVGIG (reference sequence). DNA of the CDR3: TGTGCCTGGAATCCGACAGGGGCTAACAGTCAGCCCCAGCATTTT. This sequence encodes CAWNPTGANSQPQHF.

The chain employs TRBV30 and TRBJ1-1; a possible D gene is TRBD1 (5 bases). The CDR3 runs 14 residues. The germline gives CDR1 GTSNPN, CDR2 SVGIG (reference sequence). Trimming left V 3 bases short and J 9 bases short, with 20 bases between. The CDR3 DNA sequence: TGTGCCTGGAGCGGAGACGGGGGAACACTGAAAGCTTTCTTT. Translated: CAWSGDGGTLKAFF.